This T cell receptor (beta chain) originates from a study of T cells in Graves' hyperthyroidism and ophthalmopathy. General study findings and limits: A model using 13 V-J features told ophthalmopathy apart from stable hyperthyroidism. Expanded thyroid clonotypes (above 0.001) were mostly also found in blood. Ophthalmopathy onset followed model prediction by a median around 6.6 months.

The table lists this clonotype with a few counts. Its matching antigen is unknown. Thyroid ultrasound and orbital computed tomography, with clinical symptoms and serum thyroxine and TRAb, informed diagnoses. The germline V gene has CDR1 GTSNPN and CDR2 SVGIG (reference sequence). V lost 8 bases, J lost 7 bases, and 24 bases lay in between. The CDR3 is made up of 14 amino acids. TCR beta CDR3 region amplification was performed from RNA transcripts. Initially, a first-round RT-PCR of the TCR CDR3 employed the HTBI primer set. TCRdb re-derived calls from the multiplex PCR reads in MiXCR, one entry per CDR3 protein. Of hundreds of thousands of distinct CDR3 sequences listed, about 20% are singletons.

The source material was blood. The rearrangement links TRBV30 to TRBJ2-7, with D possibly TRBD1 on 6 matching bases. This TCR derives from a man aged 40-49 years with Graves' ophthalmopathy. CDR3 coding DNA: TGTGCCGGGTGGTTGTCTGGGACATCTACGGAGCAGTACTTC. As protein: CAGWLSGTSTEQYF. Based on the CDR3 plus reference TRBV30 and TRBJ2-7, the full variable domain is SQTIHQWPATLVQPVGSPLSLECTVEGTSNPNLYWYRQAAGRGLQLLFYSVGIGQISSEVPQNLSASRPQDRQFILSSKKLLLSDSGFYLCAGWLSGTSTEQYFGPGTRLTVT.